This TCR beta chain is from a study of cytomegalovirus exposure and HLA in healthy donors. Vbeta (60) and Jbeta (13) primers were used in the PCR. The protocol was immunoSEQ multiplex PCR, while the TCRdb copy is restricted to in-frame clones and leaves out a portion. The data contain 110,000 or so clones, under 80% of them singletons. The V gene lost 2 bases and the J gene lost 4 bases, with 6 bases spanning the gap. In germline, CDR1 is LGHNT, CDR2 FRNRAP. This CDR3 spans 12 amino acids. This chain connects TRBV12-5 to TRBJ2-7; possible D gene TRBD1, 5 bases. The TCR was taken from a woman between 40 and 50 years old in good health and CMV-seropositive. What was sequenced was PBMCs. The CDR3 coding sequence is TGTGCTAGTGGTTTGCCAGGGTACGAGCAGTACTTC. Protein sequence: CASGLPGYEQYF. Full variable domain (remainder filled in from reference TRBV12-5 and TRBJ2-7): DARVTQTPRHKVTEMGQEVTMRCQPILGHNTVFWYRQTMMQGLELLAYFRNRAPLDDSGMPKDRFSAEMPDATLATLKIQPSEPRDSAVYFCASGLPGYEQYFGPGTRLTVT.